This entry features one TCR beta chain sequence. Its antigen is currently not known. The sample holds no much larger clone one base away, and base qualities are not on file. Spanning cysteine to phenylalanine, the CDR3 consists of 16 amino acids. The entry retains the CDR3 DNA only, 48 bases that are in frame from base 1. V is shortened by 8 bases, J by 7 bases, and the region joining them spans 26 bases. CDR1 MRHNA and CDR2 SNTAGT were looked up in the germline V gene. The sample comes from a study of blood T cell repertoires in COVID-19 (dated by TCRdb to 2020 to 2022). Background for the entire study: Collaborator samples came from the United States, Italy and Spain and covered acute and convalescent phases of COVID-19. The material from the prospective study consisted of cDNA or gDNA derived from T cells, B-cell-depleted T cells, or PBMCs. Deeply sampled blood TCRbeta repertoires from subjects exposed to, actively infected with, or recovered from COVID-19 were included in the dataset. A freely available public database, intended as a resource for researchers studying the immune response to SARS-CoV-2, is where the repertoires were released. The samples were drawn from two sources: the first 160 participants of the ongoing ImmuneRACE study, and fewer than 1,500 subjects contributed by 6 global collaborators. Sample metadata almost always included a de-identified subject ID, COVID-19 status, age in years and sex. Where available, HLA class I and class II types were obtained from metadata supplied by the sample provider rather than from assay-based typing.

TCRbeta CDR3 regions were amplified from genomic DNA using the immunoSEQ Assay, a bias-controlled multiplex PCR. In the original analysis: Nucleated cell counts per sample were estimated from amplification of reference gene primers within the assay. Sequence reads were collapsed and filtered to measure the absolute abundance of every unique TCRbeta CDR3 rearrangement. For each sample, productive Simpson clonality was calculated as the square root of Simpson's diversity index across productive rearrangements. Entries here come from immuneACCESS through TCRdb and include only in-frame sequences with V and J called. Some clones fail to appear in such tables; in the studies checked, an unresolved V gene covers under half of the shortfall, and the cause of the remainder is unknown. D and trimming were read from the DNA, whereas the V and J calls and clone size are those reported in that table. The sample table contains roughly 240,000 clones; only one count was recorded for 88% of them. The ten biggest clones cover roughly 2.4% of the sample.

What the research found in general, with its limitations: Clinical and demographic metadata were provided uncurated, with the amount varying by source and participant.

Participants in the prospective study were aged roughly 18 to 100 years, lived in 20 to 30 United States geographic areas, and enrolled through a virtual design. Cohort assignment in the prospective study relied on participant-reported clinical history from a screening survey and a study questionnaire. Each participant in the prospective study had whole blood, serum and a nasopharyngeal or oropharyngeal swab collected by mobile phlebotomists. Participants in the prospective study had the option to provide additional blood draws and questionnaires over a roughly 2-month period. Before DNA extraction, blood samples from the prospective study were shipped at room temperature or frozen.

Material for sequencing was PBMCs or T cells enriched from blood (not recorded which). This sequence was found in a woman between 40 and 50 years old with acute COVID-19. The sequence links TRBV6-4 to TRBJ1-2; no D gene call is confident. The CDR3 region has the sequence CASPWKGGAQEAGYTF. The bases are TGTGCCAGCCCGTGGAAGGGAGGCGCCCAGGAGGCTGGCTACACCTTC.